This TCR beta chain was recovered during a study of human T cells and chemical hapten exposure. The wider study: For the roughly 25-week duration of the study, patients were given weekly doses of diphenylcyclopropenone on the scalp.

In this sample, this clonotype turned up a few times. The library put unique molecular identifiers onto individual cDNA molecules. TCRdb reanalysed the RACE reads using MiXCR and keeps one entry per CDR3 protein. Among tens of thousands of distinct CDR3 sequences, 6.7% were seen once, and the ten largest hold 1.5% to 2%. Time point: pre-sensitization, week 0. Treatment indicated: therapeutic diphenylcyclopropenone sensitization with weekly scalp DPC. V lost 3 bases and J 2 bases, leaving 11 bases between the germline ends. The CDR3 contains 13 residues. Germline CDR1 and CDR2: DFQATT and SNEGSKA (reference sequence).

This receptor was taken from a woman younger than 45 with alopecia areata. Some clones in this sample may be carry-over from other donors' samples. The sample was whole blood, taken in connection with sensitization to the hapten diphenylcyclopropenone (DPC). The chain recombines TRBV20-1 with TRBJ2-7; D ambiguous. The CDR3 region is CSASGDIPYEQYF. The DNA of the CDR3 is TGCAGTGCTAGTGGAGACATACCCTACGAGCAGTACTTC.